These 3 T cell receptor beta chains were all obtained from the same sample, sequenced in a study of identical twins. TCRdb ran MiXCR on the 5' RACE reads and lists one entry per CDR3 protein. This table holds around 450,000 distinct CDR3 sequences, 14% found once. Another study also made use of these data, one on yellow fever vaccine responses in identical twins.

Material: CD4+ T cells sorted from blood. The receptor source for this set is a woman under 30 in good health.

This clonotype was seen only a few times. The chain combines TRBV7-9 with TRBJ1-4; possible D gene TRBD1, 6 bases. Germline V gene data show CDR1 as SEHNR and CDR2 as FQNEAQ (reference sequence). Trimming took 5 bases from V and 8 from J, leaving 18 bases between them. This CDR3 spans 15 amino acids. The CDR3 spells CASSGAGQEREKLFF. In nucleotides, the CDR3 is TGTGCCAGCAGCGGGGCGGGACAAGAGAGAGAAAAACTGTTTTTT. Combining the CDR3 with reference TRBV7-9 and TRBJ1-4 gives the whole variable domain DTGVSQNPRHKITKRGQNVTFRCDPISEHNRLYWYRQTLGQGPEFLTYFQNEAQLEKSRLLSDRFSAERPKGSFSTLEIQRTEQGDSAMYLCASSGAGQEREKLFFGSGTQLSVL.

The table lists this clonotype with a few counts. The CDR3 DNA reads as TGTGCCAGCAGGGGGACAGGGGGAGTTAGCAATCAGCCCCAGCATTTT. It is translated as CASRGTGGVSNQPQHF. This chain connects TRBV6-1 to TRBJ1-5, with 11 bases that match TRBD1. Looked up from germline, CDR1 is MNHNS and CDR2 is SASEGT. The V segment lost 6 bases and the J segment 0 bases; nucleotides outside the gene matches: 4. CDR3 length equals 16 residues.

This clonotype was seen only a few times. The chain employs TRBV4-3 and TRBJ1-6; possibly TRBD1 for D (5 bases). Germline values: CDR1 LGHNA, CDR2 YSLEER. The V and J ends lost 0 bases and 8 bases respectively, with 11 bases between them. This CDR3 has 15 residues. The CDR3 DNA reads as TGCGCCAGCAGCCAAGACGGCCAGGGATATTCACCCCTCCACTTT. Its protein is CASSQDGQGYSPLHF.